The next 14 T cell receptor beta chains were all read from a single sample in a study of T cells in localized non-small cell lung cancer. The data were produced by immunoSEQ multiplex PCR, yet TCRdb's version contains in-frame clones alone and is incomplete. The table lists some 15,000 clones, 85% to 90% of them singletons. The source material was peripheral blood mononuclear cells, sampled before any cancer treatment. Source of these receptors: a woman aged 40-75 years with stage III lung adenocarcinoma.

This chain joins TRBV25-1 and TRBJ2-7, with D hard to call. The CDR3 consists of 15 residues. V was trimmed by 6 bases and J by 7 bases, leaving 22 bases between them. The germline V gene has CDR1 MGHDK and CDR2 SYGVNS. CDR3 loop: CASSEGGTLGWEQYF. The DNA of the CDR3 is TGTGCCAGCAGCGAAGGTGGCACCCTAGGGTGGGAGCAGTACTTC.

The table lists this clone with a count of one. CDR3 protein: CASSGNRVGQPQHF. The CDR3 bases are TGTGCCAGCTCAGGCAACAGGGTTGGACAGCCCCAGCATTTT. The V call is TRBV18, the J call TRBJ1-5, with a weak D call TRBD1 (6 bases). CDR3 length: 14 residues. Germline CDR1 KGHSH, CDR2 LQKENI. The V and J ends lost 5 bases and 7 bases respectively, with 15 bases between them.

This clone appeared a single time. V is TRBV29-1 and J is TRBJ2-2, with 8 bases fitting TRBD1. This CDR3 contains 15 residues. Germline CDR1 is SQVTM and CDR2 is ANQGSEA. V shed 1 base and J 4 bases; nucleotides not matched to a gene: 5. The CDR3 loop is CSVEAGDRGTGELFF. CDR3 bases: TGCAGCGTTGAAGCAGGAGACAGGGGCACCGGGGAGCTGTTTTTT.

The genes are TRBV6-6 and TRBJ2-2; weak D call: TRBD1 (6 bases). This CDR3 has 13 residues. CDR1 and CDR2 from the germline V gene are MNHNY and SVGAGI (reference sequence). V was cut by 8 bases and J by 4 bases, with 11 bases left in between. The DNA for the CDR3 is TGTGCCAGCTCAGGGGAAGGCACCGGGGAGCTGTTTTTT. Protein: CASSGEGTGELFF.

The rearrangement links TRBV5-1 to TRBJ1-2; 7 bases align to TRBD1. The V gene's germline CDR1 is SGHRS and CDR2 YFSETQ. The V and J ends lost 2 bases and 6 bases, in that order; junction bases with no gene match: 10. The CDR3 contains 15 residues. CDR3 sequence: CASSFQGQGDDGYTF. CDR3 sequence (DNA): TGCGCCAGCAGCTTCCAGGGGCAGGGGGATGATGGCTACACCTTC. Filled out from reference TRBV5-1 and TRBJ1-2, the complete variable domain reads KAGVTQTPRYLIKTRGQQVTLSCSPISGHRSVSWYQQTPGQGLQFLFEYFSETQRNKGNFPGRFSGRQFSNSRSEMNVSTLELGDSALYLCASSFQGQGDDGYTFGSGTRLTVV.

The V call is TRBV7-2, the J call TRBJ2-1; perhaps TRBD2 as D (6 bases). Trimming cost V 5 bases and J 12 bases, with 26 bases left between them. This CDR3 is 16 amino acids long. Germline CDR1 is SGHTA and CDR2 is FQGNSA. Here the CDR3 reads CASSPGRTVAAGGQFF. The DNA of the CDR3 is TGTGCCAGCAGCCCGGGGCGGACTGTAGCGGCCGGTGGGCAGTTCTTC.

The rearrangement joins TRBV5-4 to TRBJ1-2; D unclear. In germline, CDR1 is SGHNT, CDR2 YYREEE (reference sequence). This CDR3 region has 11 residues. V dropped 5 bases and J dropped 3 bases, with 5 bases sitting between them. In nucleotides, the CDR3 is TGTGCCAGCAGACAAGACTATGGCTACACCTTC. It encodes CASRQDYGYTF.

CDR3 in DNA: TGTGCCAGCAGCTTAAGTACGGGGAACTATGGCTACACCTTC. Translated: CASSLSTGNYGYTF. This chain joins TRBV7-2 and TRBJ1-2; D not certain. This CDR3 has 14 amino acids. Germline assignment: CDR1 SGHTA and CDR2 FQGNSA. V was cut by 2 bases and J by 2 bases, with 9 bases left in between. Drawing the rest from reference TRBV7-2 and TRBJ1-2, the complete variable domain is GAGVSQSPSNKVTEKGKDVELRCDPISGHTALYWYRQSLGQGLEFLIYFQGNSAPDKSGLPSDRFSAERTGGSVSTLTIQRTQQEDSAVYLCASSLSTGNYGYTFGSGTRLTVV.

The gene calls are TRBV18 and TRBJ1-2; TRBD1 matches 9 bases. Trimming cost V 2 bases and J 4 bases; bases outside gene matches: 5. Germline loops: CDR1 KGHSH, CDR2 LQKENI. The CDR3 covers 15 residues. Here the CDR3 reads CASSPSGTGSYGYTF. The CDR3 DNA reads TGTGCCAGCTCACCAAGCGGGACAGGGTCCTATGGCTACACCTTC.

The chain recombines TRBV27 with TRBJ2-7, with D possibly TRBD1 on 5 matching bases. CDR3 length equals 14 residues. Between the trimmed V and J ends, which lost 2 bases and 2 bases, there was a span of 10 bases. Germline lookup yields CDR1 MNHEY and CDR2 SMNVEV (reference sequence). CDR3 amino acids: CASSLMAGTYEQYF. For the CDR3, the DNA is TGTGCCAGCAGTTTAATGGCAGGGACCTACGAGCAGTACTTC.

The rearrangement uses TRBV9 and TRBJ1-2; 8 bases match TRBD1. CDR1 and CDR2 (germline): SGDLS, YYNGEE. The CDR3 sequence is 15 residues long. After removal of 8 bases from V and 0 bases from J, the junction contained 9 bases not matched to a gene. CDR3 region: CASTHRDRSNYGYTF. The DNA of the CDR3 is TGTGCCAGTACCCACCGGGACAGGTCTAACTATGGCTACACCTTC.

The rearrangement uses TRBV29-1 and TRBJ2-2, with 9 nucleotides matching TRBD2. The germline V gene encodes CDR1 SQVTM and CDR2 ANQGSEA. The V gene end was trimmed by 6 bases and the J gene end by 4 bases; junction bases not matched to a gene: 15. CDR3 length equals 17 residues. The CDR3 here is CSVEGAGGPEGTGELFF. The CDR3 region has the DNA TGCAGCGTCGAGGGGGCGGGAGGGCCCGAGGGCACCGGGGAGCTGTTTTTT.

This chain uses TRBV7-8 with TRBJ2-5; 10 bases match TRBD1. The CDR3 contains 16 residues. Unmatched junction bases numbered 10, after V lost 5 bases and J lost 4 bases. The germline V gene has CDR1 SGHVS and CDR2 FQNEAQ. CDR3 amino acids: CASSRQSGTGVETQYF. The CDR3 DNA sequence: TGTGCCAGCAGCCGACAATCCGGGACAGGGGTAGAGACCCAGTACTTC. Drawing the rest from reference TRBV7-8 and TRBJ2-5, the complete variable domain is GAGVSQSPRYKVAKRGQDVALRCDPISGHVSLFWYQQALGQGPEFLTYFQNEAQLDKSGLPSDRFFAERPEGSVSTLKIQRTQQEDSAVYLCASSRQSGTGVETQYFGPGTRLLVL.

This rearrangement joins TRBV11-2 to TRBJ2-3, with D possibly being TRBD2 (6 bases). The V end lost 3 bases, the J end lost 3 bases, and 10 bases lay between the germline ends. The CDR3 covers 14 residues. Germline V gene sequence: CDR1 SGHAT, CDR2 FQNNGV. CDR3 residues: CASSFDRGTDTQYF. CDR3 DNA sequence: TGTGCCAGCAGCTTCGACCGGGGGACAGATACGCAGTATTTT.